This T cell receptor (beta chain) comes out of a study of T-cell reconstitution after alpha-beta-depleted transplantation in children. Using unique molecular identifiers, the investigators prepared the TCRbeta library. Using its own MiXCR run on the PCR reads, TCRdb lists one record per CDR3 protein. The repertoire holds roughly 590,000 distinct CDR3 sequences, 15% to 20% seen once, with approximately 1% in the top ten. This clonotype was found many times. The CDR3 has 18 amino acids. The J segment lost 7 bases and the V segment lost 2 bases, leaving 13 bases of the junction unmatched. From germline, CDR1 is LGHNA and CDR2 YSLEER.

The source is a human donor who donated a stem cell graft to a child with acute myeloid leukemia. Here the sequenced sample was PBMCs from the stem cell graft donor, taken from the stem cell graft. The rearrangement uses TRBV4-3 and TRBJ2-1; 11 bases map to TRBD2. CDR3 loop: CASSQLRVAGGPSNEQFF. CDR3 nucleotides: TGCGCCAGCAGCCAACTTAGAGTAGCGGGGGGGCCTTCGAATGAGCAGTTCTTC.